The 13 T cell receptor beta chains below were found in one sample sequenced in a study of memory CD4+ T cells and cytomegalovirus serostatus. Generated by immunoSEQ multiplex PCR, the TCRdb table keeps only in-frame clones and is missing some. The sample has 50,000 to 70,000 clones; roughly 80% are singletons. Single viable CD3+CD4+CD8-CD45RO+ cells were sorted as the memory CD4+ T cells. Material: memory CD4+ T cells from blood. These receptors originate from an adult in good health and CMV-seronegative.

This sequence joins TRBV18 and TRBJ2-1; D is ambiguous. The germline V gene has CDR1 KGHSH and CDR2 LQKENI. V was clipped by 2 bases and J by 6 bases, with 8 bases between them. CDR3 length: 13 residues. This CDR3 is CASSPSQFNEQFF. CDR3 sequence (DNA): TGTGCCAGCTCACCATCCCAATTCAATGAGCAGTTCTTC.

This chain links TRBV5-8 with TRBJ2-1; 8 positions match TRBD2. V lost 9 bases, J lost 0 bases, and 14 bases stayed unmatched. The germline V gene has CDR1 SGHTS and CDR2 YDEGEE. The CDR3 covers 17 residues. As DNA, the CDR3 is TGTGCCACCACACAAACACTAGCGGTGTTCTCCTACAATGAGCAGTTCTTC. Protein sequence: CATTQTLAVFSYNEQFF.

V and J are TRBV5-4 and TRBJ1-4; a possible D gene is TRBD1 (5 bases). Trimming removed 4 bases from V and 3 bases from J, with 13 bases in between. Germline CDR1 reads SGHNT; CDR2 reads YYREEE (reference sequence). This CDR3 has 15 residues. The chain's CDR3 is CASSPEGASNEKLFF. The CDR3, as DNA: TGTGCCAGCAGCCCCGAAGGGGCCTCTAATGAAAAACTGTTTTTT.

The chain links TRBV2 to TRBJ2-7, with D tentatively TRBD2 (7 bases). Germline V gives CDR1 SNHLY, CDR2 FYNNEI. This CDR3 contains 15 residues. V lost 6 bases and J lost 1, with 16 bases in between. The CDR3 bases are TGTGCCAGCAGCGAGGGGGGGACTAAATCCTACGAGCAGTACTTC. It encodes CASSEGGTKSYEQYF.

The CDR3: CAGTPDGSQPQHF. CDR3 DNA sequence: TGTGCCGGTACGCCGGACGGATCTCAGCCCCAGCATTTT. This chain links TRBV6-1 with TRBJ1-5; unclear D gene. This CDR3 has 13 amino acids. Trimming cost V 11 bases and J 6 bases, with 17 bases left between them. CDR1 and CDR2 (germline): MNHNS, SASEGT.

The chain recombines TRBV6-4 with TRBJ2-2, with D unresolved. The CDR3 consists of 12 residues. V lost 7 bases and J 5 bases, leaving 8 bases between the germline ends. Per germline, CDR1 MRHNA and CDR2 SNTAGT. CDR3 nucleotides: TGTGCCAGCATGGGCTTGACCGGGGAGCTGTTTTTT. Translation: CASMGLTGELFF.

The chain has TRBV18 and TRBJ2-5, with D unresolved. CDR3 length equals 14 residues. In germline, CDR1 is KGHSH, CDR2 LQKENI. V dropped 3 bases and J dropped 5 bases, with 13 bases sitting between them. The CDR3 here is CASSPLTIGETQYF. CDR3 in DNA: TGTGCCAGCTCACCCCTGACAATAGGGGAGACCCAGTACTTC.

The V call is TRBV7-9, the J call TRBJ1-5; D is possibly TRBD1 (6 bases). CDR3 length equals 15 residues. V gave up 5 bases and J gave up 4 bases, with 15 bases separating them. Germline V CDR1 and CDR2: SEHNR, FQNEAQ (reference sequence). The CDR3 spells CASSPGTSQNQPQHF. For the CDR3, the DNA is TGTGCCAGCAGCCCCGGGACAAGTCAAAATCAGCCCCAGCATTTT.

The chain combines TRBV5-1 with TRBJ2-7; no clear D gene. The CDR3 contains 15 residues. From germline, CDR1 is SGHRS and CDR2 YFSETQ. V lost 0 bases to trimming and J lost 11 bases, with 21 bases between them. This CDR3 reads CASSLGPGAYPHEYF. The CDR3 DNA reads TGCGCCAGCAGCTTGGGGCCAGGAGCCTACCCTCATGAGTACTTC.

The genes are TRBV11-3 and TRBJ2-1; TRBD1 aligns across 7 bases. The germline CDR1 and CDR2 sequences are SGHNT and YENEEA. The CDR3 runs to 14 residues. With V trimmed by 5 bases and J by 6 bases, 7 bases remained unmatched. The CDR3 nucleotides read TGTGCCAGCAGCCCGTGGGGGACAGTCAATGAGCAGTTCTTC. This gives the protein CASSPWGTVNEQFF.

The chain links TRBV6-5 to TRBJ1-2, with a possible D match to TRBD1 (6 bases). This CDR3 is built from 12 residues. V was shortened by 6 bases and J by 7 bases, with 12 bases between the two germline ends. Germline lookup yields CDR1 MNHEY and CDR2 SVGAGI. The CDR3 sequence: CASRSPGVGYTF. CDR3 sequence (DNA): TGTGCCAGCAGATCCCCAGGGGTTGGCTACACCTTC.

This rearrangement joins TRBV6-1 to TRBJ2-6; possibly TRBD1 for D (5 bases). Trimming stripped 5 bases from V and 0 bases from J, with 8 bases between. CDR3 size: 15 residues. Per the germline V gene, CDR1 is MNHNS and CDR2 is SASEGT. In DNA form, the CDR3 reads TGTGCCAGCAGTAATCAGGGCTCTGGGGCCAACGTCCTGACTTTC. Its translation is CASSNQGSGANVLTF.

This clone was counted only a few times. The CDR3 protein is CSLPEARGAFF. As DNA, the CDR3 is TGCAGTCTCCCGGAGGCCAGGGGAGCTTTCTTT. The chain is built from TRBV20-1 and TRBJ1-1, with D maybe TRBD1 (6 bases). The V gene lost 8 bases and the J gene lost 10 bases, with 17 bases spanning the gap. CDR3 length equals 11 residues. Germline assignment: CDR1 DFQATT and CDR2 SNEGSKA (reference sequence).